This T cell receptor (beta chain) was identified during a study of post-analysis software for immune sequencing data (dated by TCRdb to the mid-2010s). About the full investigation: Recorded disease courses included relapsing-remitting, secondary progressive and progressive-relapsing multiple sclerosis, with some patients lacking subtype annotation. A subset of samples was prepared in parallel using single-end sample barcoding, then pooled and co-amplified after Illumina adapter ligation. The multiple sclerosis patient repertoires were compared with ten to eleven previously published healthy control repertoires from donors aged 6 to 25 years.

TCR beta repertoires were profiled from peripheral blood of more than ten young patients with multiple sclerosis to demonstrate the VDJtools post-analysis software. The patients with multiple sclerosis were children and adolescents between roughly 6 and 16 years of age. Reading from cysteine to phenylalanine, the CDR3 counts 16 amino acids. Only CDR3 DNA remains: 48 bases, in frame from the first base. V is reduced by 8 bases and J by 0 bases, leaving a spacing of 18 bases between them. The library was made by PCR. The run used an Illumina HiSeq 2500. To reduce PCR and sequencing biases, unique molecular identifiers were built into the TCR beta cDNA libraries. Every 1 to 10 million input T cells yielded roughly 0.5 million cDNA molecules, meaning each molecule approximated one T cell. The patient libraries were prepared and sequenced with the same protocol used for the earlier healthy control dataset. Within a given batch, samples were prepared together, multiplexed and sequenced on the same HiSeq lane. Processing in the source paper ran as follows. MIGEC was used to process the raw barcoded reads, and molecular identifier groups with only a single read were discarded before consensus assembly and CDR3 extraction. VDJtools was used for post-analysis of the clonotype tables, with diversity normalized by down-sampling every dataset to the smallest sample size. In repertoire overlap clustering, CDR3 amino acid sequences, but not nucleotide sequences, were matched to correct batch-related cross-sample contamination. The public reads were run again by TCRdb, first through fastp at Q25 and then through MiXCR, and only productive beta chains were kept. Rows merge per CDR3 protein into single entries with the most common DNA and genes. TCRdb's processing, not the authors' own work, is the source of the V and J calls. The sample table records more than 500,000 distinct CDR3 sequences; around a third of these occur just once. The top ten constitute approximately 6% of the sample.

The paper's findings and limits, for the study overall: Direct clustering with F measure showed strong co-clustering of samples prepared in the same batch, prompting a batch-effect correction. Patients showed significantly higher frequencies than controls for a few TRBV segments, among them TRBV5-6, TRBV5-1 and TRBV20-1. Normalized Chao1 diversity was significantly lower in multiple sclerosis patients than controls, suggesting substantial peripheral T-cell clonal expansion. The multiple sclerosis patient group was slightly younger than the control group.

Notes on this clonotype: No cognate antigen has been identified for it. No per-base quality is available; no much larger clone lies one base away.

Recombination linked TRBV12-3 or TRBV12-4 to TRBJ2-3; the D region is possibly TRBD1 or TRBD2, each matching across 6 bases. The sequencing input was blood. The receptor was isolated from a girl aged 2 to 17 with multiple sclerosis. The CDR3 region has the sequence CASLGLWGASTDTQYF. In nucleotides, the sequence is TGTGCCAGCTTAGGTCTGTGGGGGGCCAGCACAGATACGCAGTATTTT.